This T cell receptor (beta chain) was observed in a study of blood T cell repertoires in COVID-19. Profiling relied on immunoSEQ multiplex PCR, and the TCRdb table lists in-frame clones only, not all of them. This sample carries roughly 100,000 clones, roughly nine tenths of them seen once, and the ten largest clones take around 2%. V trimming: 0 bases; J trimming: 7 bases; junction bases outside the gene matches: 10. Germline V gives CDR1 SGHRS, CDR2 YFSETQ. The CDR3 sequence is 16 residues long. Specimen: peripheral blood. The chain is built from TRBV5-1 and TRBJ2-7, with 10 bases lining up with TRBD1. This sequence was found in a human donor with active COVID-19. The donor label of this sample is uncertain. For the CDR3, the DNA is TGCGCCAGCAGCTTGGCAGTCGGGACAGGGGTAGGAGAGCAGTACTTC. Translated: CASSLAVGTGVGEQYF. Drawing the rest from reference TRBV5-1 and TRBJ2-7, the complete variable domain is KAGVTQTPRYLIKTRGQQVTLSCSPISGHRSVSWYQQTPGQGLQFLFEYFSETQRNKGNFPGRFSGRQFSNSRSEMNVSTLELGDSALYLCASSLAVGTGVGEQYFGPGTRLTVT.